This is a list of T cell receptor beta chains from one sample in a study of T cell responses to AZD1222 COVID-19 vaccine. Data came from immunoSEQ multiplex PCR; TCRdb stores just in-frame clones and leaves some out. The sample consists of about 130,000 clones, 80% to 95% of them appearing once. The sample was peripheral blood, taken on day 0 of MenACWY control vaccination. These receptors were collected from an adult in good health. Each CDR3 is given with its conserved first and last residue. D genes are given only for firm matches. Size is stated for part of the rows, as once, few or many counts, or as a class when the clone is expanded.

abundance,v_gene,len,d_gene,j_gene,CDR3aa,CDR3nt
NA,TRBV5-8,16,TRBD1,TRBJ1-2,CASSLEWTGTEYGYTF,TGTGCCAGCAGCTTGGAGTGGACAGGAACTGAATATGGCTACACCTTC
NA,TRBV19,15,NA,TRBJ2-5,CASSPWDRRGETQYF,TGTGCCAGTAGTCCTTGGGACCGGAGGGGAGAGACCCAGTACTTC
NA,TRBV11-2,16,NA,TRBJ2-3,CASSLVRGPDTDTQYF,TGTGCCAGCAGCTTAGTTAGAGGGCCGGACACAGATACGCAGTATTTT
NA,TRBV10-3,15,NA,TRBJ2-3,CATWDDMISTDTQYF,TGTGCCACCTGGGACGACATGATTAGCACAGATACGCAGTATTTT
NA,TRBV7-5,16,NA,TRBJ1-3,CVRSPNVGQGRNTIYF,TGTGTCAGAAGCCCCAACGTCGGACAGGGCCGAAACACCATATATTTT
NA,TRBV7-9,13,TRBD1,TRBJ1-2,CASSLAGTGGYTF,TGTGCCAGCAGCTTAGCCGGGACAGGGGGCTACACCTTC
once,TRBV19,15,NA,TRBJ2-1,CASSMEGFPYNEQFF,TGTGCCAGTAGTATGGAAGGGTTCCCCTACAATGAGCAGTTCTTC
NA,TRBV5-4,14,NA,TRBJ2-2,CASSLGEIAGELFF,TGTGCCAGCAGCTTGGGGGAGATTGCCGGGGAGCTGTTTTTT
NA,TRBV2,14,TRBD2,TRBJ2-7,CASRGTSASYEQYF,TGTGCCAGCAGGGGGACTAGCGCCTCCTACGAGCAGTACTTC
NA,TRBV9,14,NA,TRBJ1-6,CASSGSSYNSPLHF,TGTGCCAGCAGCGGCAGCTCCTATAATTCACCCCTCCACTTT
NA,TRBV24-1,15,TRBD1,TRBJ2-5,CATSDTGGSGETQYF,TGTGCCACCAGTGATACAGGGGGCTCTGGGGAGACCCAGTACTTC
NA,TRBV5-8,14,NA,TRBJ1-5,CASSSSPGLQPQHF,TGTGCCAGCAGCTCGTCGCCGGGACTTCAGCCCCAGCATTTT
NA,TRBV3-1/TRBV3-2,12,NA,TRBJ1-6,CASSRGEGTLHF,TGTGCCAGCAGCCGTGGTGAGGGAACCCTCCACTTT
NA,TRBV3-1/TRBV3-2,17,TRBD2,TRBJ2-1,CASSQNPTSGSYNEQFF,TGTGCCAGCAGCCAGAACCCGACTAGCGGGAGCTACAATGAGCAGTTCTTC
NA,TRBV2,19,NA,TRBJ1-2,CASSWNREDPRDFNYGYTF,TGTGCCAGCAGCTGGAACCGTGAGGACCCCAGGGACTTCAACTATGGCTACACCTTC
NA,TRBV27,13,NA,TRBJ1-2,CASSFPRGYGYTF,TGTGCCAGCAGTTTTCCAAGGGGCTATGGCTACACCTTC
NA,TRBV6-2/TRBV6-3,14,NA,TRBJ1-3,CASSVQSSGNTIYF,TGTGCCAGCAGTGTGCAGAGCTCTGGAAACACCATATATTTT
NA,TRBV4-2,15,TRBD1,TRBJ2-5,CASSPRTGGHETQYF,TGTGCCAGCAGCCCCCGGACAGGGGGGCACGAGACCCAGTACTTC
NA,TRBV7-2,15,NA,TRBJ2-4,CASSLDGTLLNIQYF,TGTGCCAGCAGCTTAGATGGGACTCTCTTAAACATTCAGTACTTC
NA,TRBV21-1,14,NA,TRBJ1-2,CASSISGTDYGYTF,TGTGCCAGCAGCATATCCGGGACAGACTATGGCTACACCTTC
NA,TRBV24-1,15,TRBD2,TRBJ2-5,CATSNQREVRETQYF,TGTGCCACCAGTAACCAGCGGGAGGTGAGGGAGACCCAGTACTTC
NA,TRBV9,15,NA,TRBJ2-3,CASSPSRGSTDTQYF,TGTGCCAGCAGCCCCTCCCGAGGTAGCACAGATACGCAGTATTTT
NA,TRBV2,12,NA,TRBJ2-7,CASSEDRYEQYF,TGTGCCAGCAGTGAGGACCGCTACGAGCAGTACTTC
NA,TRBV7-2,16,TRBD1,TRBJ2-7,CASSKTGTGGSYEQYF,TGTGCCAGCAGCAAAACCGGGACAGGGGGGTCCTACGAGCAGTACTTC
once,TRBV2,14,NA,TRBJ1-4,CASRAGRLNEKLFF,TGTGCCAGCAGAGCGGGACGGTTGAATGAAAAACTGTTTTTT
NA,TRBV30,14,NA,TRBJ1-3,CAADRSYSGNTIYF,TGTGCCGCTGACAGGTCCTACTCTGGAAACACCATATATTTT
NA,TRBV28,13,NA,TRBJ1-6,CASSTRYNSPLHF,TGTGCCAGCAGTACGCGGTATAATTCACCCCTCCACTTT
NA,TRBV19,16,NA,TRBJ1-5,CASSINPQGTNQPQHF,TGTGCCAGTAGTATAAACCCCCAGGGAACGAATCAGCCCCAGCATTTT
NA,TRBV18,12,NA,TRBJ2-7,CASSPGAYEQYF,TGTGCCAGCTCGCCGGGAGCCTACGAGCAGTACTTC
few,TRBV5-1,12,NA,TRBJ1-2,CASSPERFGYTF,TGCGCCAGCAGCCCGGAGCGGTTTGGCTACACCTTC
once,TRBV28,15,TRBD1,TRBJ1-5,CASSLIRGLNQPQHF,TGTGCCAGCAGTTTAATCAGGGGGCTAAATCAGCCCCAGCATTTT
NA,TRBV6-5,14,TRBD1,TRBJ1-2,CASSYDRELYGYTF,TGTGCCAGCAGTTACGACAGGGAATTATATGGCTACACCTTC
NA,TRBV20-1,11,NA,TRBJ2-7,CSARDLHEQYF,TGCAGTGCTAGAGATCTGCACGAGCAGTACTTC
NA,TRBV5-1,16,TRBD1,TRBJ2-4,CASSLRTGDAGGIQYF,TGCGCCAGCAGCTTAAGGACAGGAGACGCTGGGGGCATTCAGTACTTC
NA,TRBV5-6,14,NA,TRBJ1-1,CASSPGTLDTEAFF,TGTGCCAGCAGCCCAGGAACCCTCGACACTGAAGCTTTCTTT
NA,TRBV12-5,15,TRBD2,TRBJ2-1,CASGLVSGLATEQFF,TGTGCTAGTGGTTTGGTATCCGGACTAGCAACTGAGCAGTTCTTC
NA,TRBV5-4,14,NA,TRBJ2-5,CASSLGGFQETQYF,TGTGCCAGCAGCTTGGGCGGGTTTCAGGAGACCCAGTACTTC
NA,TRBV18,15,NA,TRBJ1-6,CASSPGKGVDSPLHF,TGTGCCAGCTCACCAGGAAAGGGGGTTGATTCACCCCTCCACTTT
NA,TRBV30,14,NA,TRBJ2-3,CAWARGPSTDTQYF,TGTGCCTGGGCGCGGGGACCTAGCACAGATACGCAGTATTTT
NA,TRBV4-1,15,NA,TRBJ2-1,CASSQDPSLDNEQFF,TGCGCCAGCAGCCAAGATCCCAGCCTAGACAATGAGCAGTTCTTC
once,TRBV24-1,17,NA,TRBJ1-1,CATSDLLGGGANTEAFF,TGTGCCACCAGTGATTTGCTCGGGGGAGGGGCCAACACTGAAGCTTTCTTT
NA,TRBV24-1,15,NA,TRBJ1-1,CATSDAQGSPQEAFF,TGTGCCACCAGTGACGCACAGGGTTCCCCACAAGAAGCTTTCTTT
NA,TRBV7-9,16,TRBD2,TRBJ2-7,CASSLGLTSGRYEQYF,TGTGCCAGCAGCTTAGGACTTACTAGCGGGAGGTACGAGCAGTACTTC
NA,TRBV6-1,15,NA,TRBJ2-7,CASSEVTGGGYEQYF,TGTGCCAGCAGTGAAGTTACGGGGGGCGGGTACGAGCAGTACTTC
NA,TRBV7-9,17,TRBD1,TRBJ1-2,CASSLALGQTGNYGYTF,TGTGCCAGCAGCTTAGCGCTGGGACAGACAGGGAACTATGGCTACACCTTC
NA,TRBV7-8,17,TRBD1,TRBJ2-1,CASSLDPGQGSYNEQFF,TGTGCCAGCAGCTTAGACCCGGGACAGGGCTCCTACAATGAGCAGTTCTTC
few,TRBV30,13,TRBD1,TRBJ1-3,CACGTASGNTIYF,TGTGCCTGTGGGACAGCCTCTGGAAACACCATATATTTT
NA,TRBV18,17,TRBD1,TRBJ2-1,CASSPRTGHNSYNEQFF,TGTGCCAGCTCACCTCGGACAGGGCATAACTCCTACAATGAGCAGTTCTTC
few,TRBV6-6,14,NA,TRBJ1-1,CASSYPMGNTEAFF,TGTGCCAGCAGTTACCCCATGGGGAACACTGAAGCTTTCTTT
NA,TRBV5-1,14,NA,TRBJ1-1,CASSGTSANTEAFF,TGCGCCAGCAGCGGTACATCTGCGAACACTGAAGCTTTCTTT
NA,TRBV30,15,NA,TRBJ2-2,CAWSVLPTAPGELFF,TGTGCCTGGAGTGTGCTGCCCACGGCCCCCGGGGAGCTGTTTTTT
NA,TRBV10-2,13,NA,TRBJ1-4,CASLPNFNEKLFF,TGCGCCAGCCTTCCGAACTTTAATGAAAAACTGTTTTTT
NA,TRBV6-5,14,TRBD1,TRBJ1-2,CASSSDRDRVGYTF,TGTGCCAGCAGTTCCGACCGGGACAGGGTTGGCTACACCTTC
NA,TRBV11-2,11,NA,TRBJ1-1,CASSSGAEAFF,TGTGCCAGCAGCTCCGGGGCTGAGGCTTTCTTT
NA,TRBV19,13,TRBD1,TRBJ1-5,CASMTGWYQPQHF,TGTGCCAGTATGACAGGGTGGTACCAGCCCCAGCATTTT
few,TRBV28,16,TRBD1,TRBJ1-3,CASSPTTGAKGNTIYF,TGTGCCAGCAGTCCAACGACAGGGGCAAAAGGAAACACCATATATTTT
NA,TRBV5-4,13,TRBD1,TRBJ1-2,CASSSQGAGGYTF,TGTGCCAGCAGCTCACAGGGGGCAGGTGGCTACACCTTC
NA,TRBV4-3,17,TRBD2,TRBJ2-5,CASSQVLAGGRLETQYF,TGCGCCAGCAGCCAAGTGCTAGCGGGGGGGCGGCTCGAGACCCAGTACTTC
NA,TRBV11-2,14,NA,TRBJ1-5,CASSLEHSNQPQHF,TGTGCCAGCAGCTTAGAGCATAGCAATCAGCCCCAGCATTTT
NA,TRBV28,15,NA,TRBJ1-3,CASSFSDVAGNTIYF,TGTGCCAGCAGCTTTTCGGACGTGGCTGGAAACACCATATATTTT